This section outlines one T cell receptor (beta chain) sequence together with its context. Its specificity is not known. This entry comes from a study of shared clonotypes between healthy human individuals. Donors, without exception, were Caucasian adults residing in Nashville, Tennessee. General study points: Expectations were that clonotype sharing among donors would be affected by sequencing depth.

Genomic DNA of each subset was evenly split across several immunoSEQ plates. Using approximately 200 ng DNA, 30,000 to 35,000 T cell genomes, the sorted-subset replicate PCRs were run. The table came from immunoSEQ multiplex PCR; TCRdb's copy has only in-frame clones and leaves some out. The sample lists a few million clones; around 93% were seen once. This CDR3 has 14 residues. V was trimmed by 4 bases and J by 6 bases, leaving 14 bases between them. Germline CDR1 SEHNR, CDR2 FQNEAQ (reference sequence). The chain employs TRBV7-9 and TRBJ2-3, with a possible D match to TRBD2 (6 bases). Sequencing used naive CD4+ T cells from PBMCs. Subset meaning: CD45RA+ positively selected. The TCR comes from a man between 18 and 35 years old in good health. Some clones in this sample may be carry-over from other donors' samples. CDR3 DNA sequence: TGTGCCAGCAGCTCGTTACTAGCCCATGATACGCAGTATTTT. Translating gives CASSSLLAHDTQYF.